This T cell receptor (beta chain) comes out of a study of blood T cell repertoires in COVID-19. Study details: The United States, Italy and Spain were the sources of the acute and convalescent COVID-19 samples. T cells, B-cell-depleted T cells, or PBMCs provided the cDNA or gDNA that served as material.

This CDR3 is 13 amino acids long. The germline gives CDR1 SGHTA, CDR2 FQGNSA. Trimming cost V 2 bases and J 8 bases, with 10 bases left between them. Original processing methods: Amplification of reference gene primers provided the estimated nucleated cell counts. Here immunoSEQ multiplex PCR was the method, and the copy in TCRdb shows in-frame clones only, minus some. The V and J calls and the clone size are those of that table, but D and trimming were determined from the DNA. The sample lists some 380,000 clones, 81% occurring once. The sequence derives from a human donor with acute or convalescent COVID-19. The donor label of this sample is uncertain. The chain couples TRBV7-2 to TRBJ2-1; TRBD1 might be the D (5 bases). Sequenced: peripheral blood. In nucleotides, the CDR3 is TGTGCCAGCAGCTTAATCAGGGTTCATGAGCAGTTCTTC. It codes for CASSLIRVHEQFF.